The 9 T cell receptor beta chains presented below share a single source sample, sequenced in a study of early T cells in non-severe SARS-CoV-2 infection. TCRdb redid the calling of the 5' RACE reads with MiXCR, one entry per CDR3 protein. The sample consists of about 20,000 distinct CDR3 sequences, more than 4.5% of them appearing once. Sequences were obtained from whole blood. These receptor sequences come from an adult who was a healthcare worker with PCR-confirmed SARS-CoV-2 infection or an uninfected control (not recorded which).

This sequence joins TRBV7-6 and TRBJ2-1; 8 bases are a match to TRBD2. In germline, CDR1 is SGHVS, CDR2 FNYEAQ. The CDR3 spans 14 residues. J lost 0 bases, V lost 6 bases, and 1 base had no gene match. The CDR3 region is CASSGTSSYNEQFF. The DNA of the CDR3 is TGTGCCAGCAGTGGGACTAGCTCCTACAATGAGCAGTTCTTC.

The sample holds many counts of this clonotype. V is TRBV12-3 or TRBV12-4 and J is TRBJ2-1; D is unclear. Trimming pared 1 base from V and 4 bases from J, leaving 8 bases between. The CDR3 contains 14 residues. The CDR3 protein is CASSLGLDYNEQFF. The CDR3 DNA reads TGTGCCAGCAGTTTAGGGCTAGATTACAATGAGCAGTTCTTC.

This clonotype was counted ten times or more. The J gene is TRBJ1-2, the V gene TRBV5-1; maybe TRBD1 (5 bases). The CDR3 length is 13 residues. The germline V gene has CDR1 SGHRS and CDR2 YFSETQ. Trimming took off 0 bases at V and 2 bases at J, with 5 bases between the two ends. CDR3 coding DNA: TGCGCCAGCAGCTTGGGACAGAACTATGGCTACACCTTC. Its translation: CASSLGQNYGYTF.

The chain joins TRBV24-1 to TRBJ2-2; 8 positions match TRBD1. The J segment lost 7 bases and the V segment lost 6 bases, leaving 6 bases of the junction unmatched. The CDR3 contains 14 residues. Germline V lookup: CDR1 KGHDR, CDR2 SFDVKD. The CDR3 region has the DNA TGTGCCACCAGTAATCAGGGGGCTAACGGGGAGCTGTTTTTT. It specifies CATSNQGANGELFF.

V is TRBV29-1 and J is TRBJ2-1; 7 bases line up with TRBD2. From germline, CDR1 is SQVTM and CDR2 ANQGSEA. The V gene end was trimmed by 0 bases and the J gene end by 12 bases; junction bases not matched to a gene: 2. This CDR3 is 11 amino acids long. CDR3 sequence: CSVEDTGGQFF. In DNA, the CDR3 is TGCAGCGTTGAAGACACGGGGGGGCAGTTCTTC.

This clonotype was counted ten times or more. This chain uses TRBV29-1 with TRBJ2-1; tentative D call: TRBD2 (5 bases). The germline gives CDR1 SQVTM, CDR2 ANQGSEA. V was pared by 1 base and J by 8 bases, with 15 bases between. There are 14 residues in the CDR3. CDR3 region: CSVEVPRTLDEQFF. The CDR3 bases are TGCAGCGTTGAAGTTCCCCGGACTTTGGATGAGCAGTTCTTC.

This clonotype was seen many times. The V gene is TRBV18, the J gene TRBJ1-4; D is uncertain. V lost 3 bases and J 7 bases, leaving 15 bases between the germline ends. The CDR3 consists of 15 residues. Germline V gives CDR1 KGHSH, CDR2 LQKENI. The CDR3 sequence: CASSPIGGGGEKLFF. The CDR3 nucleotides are TGTGCCAGCTCACCCATTGGCGGAGGAGGTGAAAAACTGTTTTTT.

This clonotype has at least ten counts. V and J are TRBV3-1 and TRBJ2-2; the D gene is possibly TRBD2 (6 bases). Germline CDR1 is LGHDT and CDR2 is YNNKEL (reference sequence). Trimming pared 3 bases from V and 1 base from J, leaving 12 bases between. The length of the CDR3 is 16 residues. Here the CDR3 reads CASSHNSGGNTGELFF. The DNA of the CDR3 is TGTGCCAGCAGCCATAATTCCGGGGGGAACACCGGGGAGCTGTTTTTT.

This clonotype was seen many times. CDR3 sequence reads: CASSYSSGANVLTF. CDR3 bases: TGCGCCAGCAGCTACAGCTCTGGGGCCAACGTCCTGACTTTC. The V call is TRBV5-1, the J call TRBJ2-6; D unresolved. The CDR3 totals 14 residues. V was pared by 3 bases and J by 0 bases, with 4 bases between. CDR1 SGHRS and CDR2 YFSETQ come from the germline V gene. Full variable domain (outside the CDR3, taken from reference TRBV5-1 and TRBJ2-6): KAGVTQTPRYLIKTRGQQVTLSCSPISGHRSVSWYQQTPGQGLQFLFEYFSETQRNKGNFPGRFSGRQFSNSRSEMNVSTLELGDSALYLCASSYSSGANVLTFGAGSRLTVL.